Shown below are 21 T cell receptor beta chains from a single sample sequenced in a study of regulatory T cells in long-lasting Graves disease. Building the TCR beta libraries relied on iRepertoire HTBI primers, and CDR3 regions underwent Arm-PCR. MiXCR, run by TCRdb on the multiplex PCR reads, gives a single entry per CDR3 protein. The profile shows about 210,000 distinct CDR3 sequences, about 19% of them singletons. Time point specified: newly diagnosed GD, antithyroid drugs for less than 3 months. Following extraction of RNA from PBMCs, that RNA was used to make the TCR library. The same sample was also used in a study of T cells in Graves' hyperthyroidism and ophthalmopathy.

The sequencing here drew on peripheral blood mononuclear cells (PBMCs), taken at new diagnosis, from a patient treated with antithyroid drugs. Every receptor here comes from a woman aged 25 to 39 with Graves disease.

The CDR3 reads CASSEGGVYGYTF. As DNA, the CDR3 is TGTGCCAGCAGTGAAGGTGGGGTTTATGGCTACACCTTC. This chain uses TRBV2 with TRBJ1-2, with D unresolved. Germline V lookup: CDR1 SNHLY, CDR2 FYNNEI. V was shortened by 1 base and J by 5 bases, with 8 bases between the two germline ends. The CDR3 runs 13 residues.

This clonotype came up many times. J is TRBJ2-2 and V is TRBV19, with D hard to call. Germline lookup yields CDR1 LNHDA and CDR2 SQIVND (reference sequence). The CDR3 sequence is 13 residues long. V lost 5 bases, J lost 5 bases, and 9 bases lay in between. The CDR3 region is CASSVSMTGELFF. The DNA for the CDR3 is TGTGCCAGTAGTGTCTCCATGACCGGGGAGCTGTTTTTT. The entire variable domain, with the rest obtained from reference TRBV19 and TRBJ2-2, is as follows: DGGITQSPKYLFRKEGQNVTLSCEQNLNHDAMYWYRQDPGQGLRLIYYSQIVNDFQKGDIAEGYSVSREKKESFPLTVTSAQKNPTAFYLCASSVSMTGELFFGEGSRLTVL.

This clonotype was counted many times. The CDR3 DNA is TGTGCCAGCAGCCCCGGGACAGGGTTTGGCGGGGAGCTGTTTTTT. Encoded protein: CASSPGTGFGGELFF. The V and J genes are TRBV12-3 or TRBV12-4 and TRBJ2-2; 9 bases map to TRBD1. The trim removed 6 bases at V and 7 bases at J, leaving 9 bases unmatched. The CDR3 totals 15 residues.

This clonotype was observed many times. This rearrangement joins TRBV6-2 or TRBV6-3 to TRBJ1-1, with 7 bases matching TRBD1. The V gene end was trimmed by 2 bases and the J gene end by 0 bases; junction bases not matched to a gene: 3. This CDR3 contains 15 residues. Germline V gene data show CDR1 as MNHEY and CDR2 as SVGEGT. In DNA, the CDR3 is TGTGCCAGCAGTTACGAGACAGGGATGAACACTGAAGCTTTCTTT. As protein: CASSYETGMNTEAFF.

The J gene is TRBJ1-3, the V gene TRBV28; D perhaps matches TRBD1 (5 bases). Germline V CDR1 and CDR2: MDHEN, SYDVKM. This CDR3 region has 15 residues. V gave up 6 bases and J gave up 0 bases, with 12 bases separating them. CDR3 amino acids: CASRIPGYSGNTIYF. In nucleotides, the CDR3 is TGTGCCAGCAGGATTCCAGGGTACTCTGGAAACACCATATATTTT.

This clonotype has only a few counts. CDR3 DNA: TGCAGTGCTACACCTATTTCGGCACAGGGTAGCAATCAGCCCCAGCATTTT. Protein sequence: CSATPISAQGSNQPQHF. This chain links TRBV20-1 with TRBJ1-5, with D possibly being TRBD1 (6 bases). Germline CDR1 reads DFQATT; CDR2 reads SNEGSKA (reference sequence). Trimming shortened V by 4 bases and J by 0 bases, and 19 bases separated the two germline ends. The CDR3 totals 17 residues.

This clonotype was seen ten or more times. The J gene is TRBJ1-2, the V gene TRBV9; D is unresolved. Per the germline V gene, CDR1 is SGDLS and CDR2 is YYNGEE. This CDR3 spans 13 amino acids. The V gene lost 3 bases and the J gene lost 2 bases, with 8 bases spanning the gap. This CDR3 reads CASSGGYNYGYTF. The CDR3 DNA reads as TGTGCCAGCAGCGGAGGCTACAACTATGGCTACACCTTC.

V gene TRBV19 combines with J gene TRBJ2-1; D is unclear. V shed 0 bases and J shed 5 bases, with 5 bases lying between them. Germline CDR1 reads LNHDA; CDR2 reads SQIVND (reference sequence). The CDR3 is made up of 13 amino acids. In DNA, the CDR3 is TGTGCCAGTAGTATAGATGCTAACAATGAGCAGTTCTTC. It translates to CASSIDANNEQFF.

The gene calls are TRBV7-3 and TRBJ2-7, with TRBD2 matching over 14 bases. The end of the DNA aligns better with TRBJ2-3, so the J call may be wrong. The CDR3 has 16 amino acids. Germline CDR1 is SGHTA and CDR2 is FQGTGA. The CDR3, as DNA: TGTGCCAGCAGCTTAGGGACTAGCGGGAGAGCAGATACGCAGTATTTT. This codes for CASSLGTSGRADTQYF.

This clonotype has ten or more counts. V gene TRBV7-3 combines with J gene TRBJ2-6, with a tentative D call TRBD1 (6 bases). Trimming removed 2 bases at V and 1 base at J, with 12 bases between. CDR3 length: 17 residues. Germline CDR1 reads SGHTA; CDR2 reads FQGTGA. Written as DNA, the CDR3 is TGTGCCAGCAGCTTATGGGCAGGGGCGTCTGGGGCCAACGTCCTGACTTTC. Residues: CASSLWAGASGANVLTF.

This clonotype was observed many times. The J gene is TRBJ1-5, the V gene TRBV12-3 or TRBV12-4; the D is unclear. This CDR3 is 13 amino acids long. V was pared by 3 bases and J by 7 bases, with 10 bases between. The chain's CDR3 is CASSLQSRQPQHF. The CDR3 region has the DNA TGTGCCAGCAGTTTGCAGTCAAGGCAGCCCCAGCATTTT.

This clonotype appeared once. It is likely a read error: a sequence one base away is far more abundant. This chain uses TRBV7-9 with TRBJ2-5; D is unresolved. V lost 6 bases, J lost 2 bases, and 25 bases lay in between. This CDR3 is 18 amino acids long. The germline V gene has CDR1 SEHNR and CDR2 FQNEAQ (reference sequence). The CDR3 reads CASSLYSWTDTRQETQYF. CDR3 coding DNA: TGTGCCAGCAGTCTTTATAGTTGGACCGACACCAGACAAGAGACCCAGTACTTC.

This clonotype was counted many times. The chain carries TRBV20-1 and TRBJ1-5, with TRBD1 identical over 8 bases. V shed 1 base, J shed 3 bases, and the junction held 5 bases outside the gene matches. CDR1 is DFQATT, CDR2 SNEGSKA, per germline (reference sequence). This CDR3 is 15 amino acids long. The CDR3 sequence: CSARADRANNQPQHF. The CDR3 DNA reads TGCAGTGCTAGAGCGGACAGGGCCAACAATCAGCCCCAGCATTTT.

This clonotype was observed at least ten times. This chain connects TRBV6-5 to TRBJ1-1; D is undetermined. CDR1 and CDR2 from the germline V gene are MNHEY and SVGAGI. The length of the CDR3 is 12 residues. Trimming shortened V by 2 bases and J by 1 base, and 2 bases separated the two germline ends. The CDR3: CASSYRNTEAFF. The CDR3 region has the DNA TGTGCCAGCAGTTACAGGAACACTGAAGCTTTCTTT.

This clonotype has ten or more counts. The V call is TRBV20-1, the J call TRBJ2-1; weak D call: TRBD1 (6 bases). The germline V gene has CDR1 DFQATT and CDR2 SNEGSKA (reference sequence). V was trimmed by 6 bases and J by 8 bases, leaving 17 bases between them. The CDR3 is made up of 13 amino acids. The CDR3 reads CSAPIQGVDEQFF. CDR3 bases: TGCAGTGCCCCAATACAGGGTGTGGATGAGCAGTTCTTC.

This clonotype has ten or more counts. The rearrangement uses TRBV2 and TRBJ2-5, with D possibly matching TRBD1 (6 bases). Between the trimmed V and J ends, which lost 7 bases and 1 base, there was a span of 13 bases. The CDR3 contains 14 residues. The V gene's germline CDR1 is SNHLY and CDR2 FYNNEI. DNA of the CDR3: TGTGCCAGCAATAAAGACAGGACCCAAGAGACCCAGTACTTC. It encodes CASNKDRTQETQYF.

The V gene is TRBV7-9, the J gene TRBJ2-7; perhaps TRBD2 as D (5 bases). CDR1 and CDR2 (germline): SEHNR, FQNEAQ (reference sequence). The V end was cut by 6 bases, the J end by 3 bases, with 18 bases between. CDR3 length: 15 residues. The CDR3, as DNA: TGTGCCAGCAGTGGACGAAGGGAGAGTAGCTACGAGCAGTACTTC. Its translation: CASSGRRESSYEQYF. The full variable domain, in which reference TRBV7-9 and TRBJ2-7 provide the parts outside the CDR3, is DTGVSQNPRHKITKRGQNVTFRCDPISEHNRLYWYRQTLGQGPEFLTYFQNEAQLEKSRLLSDRFSAERPKGSFSTLEIQRTEQGDSAMYLCASSGRRESSYEQYFGPGTRLTVT.

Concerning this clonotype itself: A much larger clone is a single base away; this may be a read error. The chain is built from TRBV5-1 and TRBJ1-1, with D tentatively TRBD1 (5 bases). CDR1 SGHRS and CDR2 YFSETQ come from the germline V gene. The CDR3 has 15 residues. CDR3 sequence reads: CASSFRTGENTEALF. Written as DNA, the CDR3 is TGCGCCAGCAGCTTCCGAACAGGCGAAAACACTGAAGCTTTGTTT.

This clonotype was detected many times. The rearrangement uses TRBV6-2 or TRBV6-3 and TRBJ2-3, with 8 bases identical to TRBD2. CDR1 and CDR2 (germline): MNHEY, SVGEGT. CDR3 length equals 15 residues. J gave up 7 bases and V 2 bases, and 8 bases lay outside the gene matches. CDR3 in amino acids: CASSYPTLAGYTQYF. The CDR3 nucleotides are TGTGCCAGCAGTTACCCAACGCTAGCGGGTTATACGCAGTATTTT.

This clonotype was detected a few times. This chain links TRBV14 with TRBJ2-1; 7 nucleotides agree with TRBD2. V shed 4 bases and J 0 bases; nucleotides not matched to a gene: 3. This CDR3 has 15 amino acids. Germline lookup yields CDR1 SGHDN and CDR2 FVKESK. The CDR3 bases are TGTGCCAGCAGCCCGCGGGGGATCTCCTACAATGAGCAGTTCTTC. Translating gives CASSPRGISYNEQFF. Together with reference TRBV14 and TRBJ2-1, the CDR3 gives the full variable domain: EAGVTQFPSHSVIEKGQTVTLRCDPISGHDNLYWYRRVMGKEIKFLLHFVKESKQDESGMPNNRFLAERTGGTYSTLKVQPAELEDSGVYFCASSPRGISYNEQFFGPGTRLTVL.

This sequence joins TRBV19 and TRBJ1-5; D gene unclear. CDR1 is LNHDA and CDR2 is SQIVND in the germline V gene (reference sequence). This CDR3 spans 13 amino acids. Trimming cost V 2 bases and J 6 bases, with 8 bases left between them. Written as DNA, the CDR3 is TGTGCCAGTAGTATACAGTTAAGTCAGCCCCAGCATTTT. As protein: CASSIQLSQPQHF.